The next 11 T cell receptor beta chains were all read from a single sample in a study of vaccination and CD4 T cells after COVID-19. The Oncomine TCR Beta short-read assay was what sequenced the DNA obtained from cultured CD4+ T cells. TCRdb re-derived calls from the PCR reads in MiXCR, one entry per CDR3 protein. The sample has roughly 26,000 distinct CDR3 sequences; about 40% are singletons. These receptors' antigens are unknown. The treatment was: approximately 10-day PBMC culture with coronavirus spike peptide pools or control peptides (ViraFEST assay). Sequenced sample: CD4+ T cells from blood, cultured in vitro. The receptors were gathered from a human donor who had recovered from COVID-19.

This rearrangement joins TRBV28 to TRBJ1-3, with D maybe TRBD1 (6 bases). V gave up 5 bases and J gave up 4 bases, with 15 bases separating them. CDR1 MDHEN and CDR2 SYDVKM come from the germline V gene. CDR3 length: 15 residues. The DNA of the CDR3 is TGTGCCAGCAGTCCCCCGGCAGGGGTAGGAAACACCATATATTTT. It is translated as CASSPPAGVGNTIYF.

This clonotype was counted only a few times. The V gene is TRBV20-1, the J gene TRBJ2-1; the D gene is possibly TRBD2 (6 bases). The CDR3 has 13 amino acids. Trimming removed 5 bases from V and 5 bases from J, with 13 bases in between. Germline CDR1 DFQATT, CDR2 SNEGSKA (reference sequence). CDR3 loop: CSARRDRNNEQFF. The CDR3 DNA is TGCAGTGCTCGGCGGGATCGGAACAATGAGCAGTTCTTC.

The chain employs TRBV6-2 or TRBV6-3 and TRBJ2-7; D unclear. V shed 2 bases and J shed 6 bases, with 11 bases lying between them. Looked up from germline, CDR1 is MNHEY and CDR2 is SVGEGT. The length of the CDR3 is 13 residues. In nucleotides, the CDR3 is TGTGCCAGCAGTTACCCTTACCAGAGCGAGCAGTACTTC. This gives the protein CASSYPYQSEQYF.

This clonotype was detected a few times. The chain recombines TRBV6-5 with TRBJ1-5; D possibly corresponds to TRBD1 (5 bases). Germline V CDR1 and CDR2: MNHEY, SVGAGI. Trimming took off 2 bases at V and 10 bases at J, with 15 bases between the two ends. The CDR3 is 14 amino acids. CDR3 residues: CASSYQGPSEPQHF. The CDR3 coding sequence is TGTGCCAGCAGTTACCAGGGCCCCTCGGAACCCCAGCATTTT.

The chain links TRBV20-1 to TRBJ2-4; D ambiguous. Germline CDR1 and CDR2: DFQATT and SNEGSKA (reference sequence). CDR3 length equals 15 residues. Trimming shortened V by 5 bases and J by 0 bases, and 14 bases separated the two germline ends. The CDR3 loop is CSASLQRRAKNIQYF. CDR3 coding DNA: TGCAGTGCTTCCTTGCAACGACGAGCCAAAAACATTCAGTACTTC.

The chain employs TRBV7-2 and TRBJ2-7; perhaps TRBD1 as D (6 bases). The V gene lost 5 bases and the J gene lost 4 bases, with 12 bases spanning the gap. There are 13 residues in the CDR3. CDR1 and CDR2 (germline): SGHTA, FQGNSA. The CDR3 coding sequence is TGTGCCAGCAGCACCCGGACAGTTTACGAGCAGTACTTC. Translating it yields CASSTRTVYEQYF.

This sequence joins TRBV25-1 and TRBJ2-2, with D possibly TRBD2 on 6 matching bases. Trimming took 8 bases from V and 3 from J, leaving 16 bases between them. In germline, CDR1 is MGHDK, CDR2 SYGVNS. This CDR3 is 15 amino acids long. CDR3 loop: CASSEAGTYTGELFF. Written as DNA, the CDR3 is TGTGCCAGCTCGGAGGCGGGGACCTACACCGGGGAGCTGTTTTTT.

The sample holds a few counts of this clonotype. The V call is TRBV7-2, the J call TRBJ2-7, with a possible D match to TRBD2 (5 bases). V was pared by 5 bases and J by 3 bases, with 20 bases between. Per the germline V gene, CDR1 is SGHTA and CDR2 is FQGNSA. This CDR3 has 16 amino acids. DNA of the CDR3: TGTGCCAGCAGCCTAGGAGGAAGTAGCGCGATCTACGAGCAGTACTTC. It specifies CASSLGGSSAIYEQYF.

The CDR3 nucleotides read TGTGCCAGCAGCCCAGCTAATAACTATGGCTACACCTTC. This encodes CASSPANNYGYTF. V usage is TRBV5-4 and J usage is TRBJ1-2; D is uncertain. This CDR3 region has 13 residues. V was pared by 4 bases and J by 1 base, with 8 bases between. CDR1 and CDR2 (germline): SGHNT, YYREEE (reference sequence).

V usage is TRBV6-2 or TRBV6-3 and J usage is TRBJ2-6; D gene uncertain. V shed 7 bases and J shed 0 bases, with 22 bases lying between them. This CDR3 region has 19 residues. Germline lookup yields CDR1 MNHEY and CDR2 SVGEGT. CDR3 residues: CASNTQMFPLYSGANVLTF. The CDR3 nucleotides are TGTGCCAGCAATACCCAGATGTTCCCCCTATACTCTGGGGCCAACGTCCTGACTTTC.

This rearrangement joins TRBV5-1 to TRBJ2-3; 13 bases match TRBD2. The CDR3 is 16 amino acids. V trimming: 4 bases; J trimming: 4 bases; junction bases outside the gene matches: 6. Germline lookup yields CDR1 SGHRS and CDR2 YFSETQ. The CDR3: CASSRGLAGMADTQYF. The DNA of the CDR3 is TGCGCCAGCAGCAGGGGACTAGCGGGAATGGCAGATACGCAGTATTTT. The whole variable domain, remainder taken from reference TRBV5-1 and TRBJ2-3, is KAGVTQTPRYLIKTRGQQVTLSCSPISGHRSVSWYQQTPGQGLQFLFEYFSETQRNKGNFPGRFSGRQFSNSRSEMNVSTLELGDSALYLCASSRGLAGMADTQYFGPGTRLTVL.